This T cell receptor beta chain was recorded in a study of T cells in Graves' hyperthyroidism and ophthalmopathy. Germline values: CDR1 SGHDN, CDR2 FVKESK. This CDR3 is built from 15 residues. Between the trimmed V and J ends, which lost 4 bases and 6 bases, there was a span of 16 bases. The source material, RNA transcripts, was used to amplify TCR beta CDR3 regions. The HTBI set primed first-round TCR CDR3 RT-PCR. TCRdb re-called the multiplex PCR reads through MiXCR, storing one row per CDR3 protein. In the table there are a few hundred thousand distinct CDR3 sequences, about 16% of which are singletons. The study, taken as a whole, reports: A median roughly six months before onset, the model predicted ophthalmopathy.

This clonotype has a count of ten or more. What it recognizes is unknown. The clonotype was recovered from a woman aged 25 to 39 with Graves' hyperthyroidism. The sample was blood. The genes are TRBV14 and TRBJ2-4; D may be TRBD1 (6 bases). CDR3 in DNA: TGTGCCAGCAGCCTCGGACAGAAAGGAGGAAACATTCAGTACTTC. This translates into CASSLGQKGGNIQYF.